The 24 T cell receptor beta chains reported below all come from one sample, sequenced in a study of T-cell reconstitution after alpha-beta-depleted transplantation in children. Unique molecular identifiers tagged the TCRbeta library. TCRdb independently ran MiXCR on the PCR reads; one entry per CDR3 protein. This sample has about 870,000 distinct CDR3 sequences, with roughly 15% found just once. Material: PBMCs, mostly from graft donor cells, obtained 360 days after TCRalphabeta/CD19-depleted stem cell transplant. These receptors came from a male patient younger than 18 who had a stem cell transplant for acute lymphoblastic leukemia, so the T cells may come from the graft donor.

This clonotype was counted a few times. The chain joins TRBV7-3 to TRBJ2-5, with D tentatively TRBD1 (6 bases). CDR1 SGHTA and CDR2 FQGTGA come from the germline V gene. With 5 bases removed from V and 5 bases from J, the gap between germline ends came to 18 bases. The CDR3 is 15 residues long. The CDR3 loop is CASSQNGQRGETQYF. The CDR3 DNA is TGTGCCAGCAGCCAAAACGGCCAAAGGGGGGAGACCCAGTACTTC.

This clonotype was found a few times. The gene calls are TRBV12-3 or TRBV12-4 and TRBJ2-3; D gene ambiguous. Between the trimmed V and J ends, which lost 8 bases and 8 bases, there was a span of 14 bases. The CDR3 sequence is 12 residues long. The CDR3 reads CASALPLGTQYF. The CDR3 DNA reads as TGTGCCAGCGCACTCCCCCTTGGTACGCAGTATTTT.

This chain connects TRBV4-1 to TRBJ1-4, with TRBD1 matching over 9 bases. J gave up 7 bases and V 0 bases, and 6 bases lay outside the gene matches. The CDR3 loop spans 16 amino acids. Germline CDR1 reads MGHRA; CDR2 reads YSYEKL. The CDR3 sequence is CASSQEATGGGEKLFF. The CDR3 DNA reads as TGCGCCAGCAGCCAAGAGGCGACAGGGGGGGGTGAAAAACTGTTTTTT.

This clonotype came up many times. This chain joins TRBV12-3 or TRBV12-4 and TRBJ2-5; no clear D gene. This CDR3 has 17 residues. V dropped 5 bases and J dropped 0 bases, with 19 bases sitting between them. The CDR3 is CASSKKKRVWDQETQYF. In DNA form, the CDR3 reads TGTGCCAGCAGTAAGAAGAAAAGGGTATGGGACCAAGAGACCCAGTACTTC.

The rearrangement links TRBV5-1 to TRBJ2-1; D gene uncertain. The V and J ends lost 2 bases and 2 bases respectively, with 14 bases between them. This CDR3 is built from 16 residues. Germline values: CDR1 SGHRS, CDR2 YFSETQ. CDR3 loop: CASSFSGPSAYNEQFF. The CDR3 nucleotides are TGCGCCAGCAGCTTTTCCGGGCCATCGGCCTACAATGAGCAGTTCTTC. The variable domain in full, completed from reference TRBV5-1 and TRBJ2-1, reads KAGVTQTPRYLIKTRGQQVTLSCSPISGHRSVSWYQQTPGQGLQFLFEYFSETQRNKGNFPGRFSGRQFSNSRSEMNVSTLELGDSALYLCASSFSGPSAYNEQFFGPGTRLTVL.

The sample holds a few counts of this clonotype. DNA for the CDR3: TGTGCCAGCAGCTTGAAAGGACTCTCCTACGAGCAGTACTTC. This gives the protein CASSLKGLSYEQYF. The gene calls are TRBV7-6 and TRBJ2-7, with D maybe TRBD2 (5 bases). V lost 3 bases, J lost 0 bases, and 9 bases lay in between. The CDR3 consists of 14 residues. Germline assignment: CDR1 SGHVS and CDR2 FNYEAQ.

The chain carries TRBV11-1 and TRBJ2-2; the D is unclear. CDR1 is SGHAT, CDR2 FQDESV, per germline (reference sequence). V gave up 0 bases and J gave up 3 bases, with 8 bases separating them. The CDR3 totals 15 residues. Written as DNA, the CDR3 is TGTGCCAGCAGCTTAGCGCCTGATTACACCGGGGAGCTGTTTTTT. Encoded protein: CASSLAPDYTGELFF.

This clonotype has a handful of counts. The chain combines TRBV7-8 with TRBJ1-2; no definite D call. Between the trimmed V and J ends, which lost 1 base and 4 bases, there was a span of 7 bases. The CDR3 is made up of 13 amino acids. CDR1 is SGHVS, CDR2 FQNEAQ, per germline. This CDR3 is CASSLDWSYGYTF. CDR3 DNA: TGTGCCAGCAGCTTAGACTGGAGCTATGGCTACACCTTC.

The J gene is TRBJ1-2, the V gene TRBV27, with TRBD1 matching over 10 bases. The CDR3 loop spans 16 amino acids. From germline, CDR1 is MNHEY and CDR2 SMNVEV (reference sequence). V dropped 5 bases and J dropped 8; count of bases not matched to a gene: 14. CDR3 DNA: TGTGCCAGCAGTCCCCCATTCGGGACAGGGGCGTCCGGCTACACCTTC. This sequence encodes CASSPPFGTGASGYTF.

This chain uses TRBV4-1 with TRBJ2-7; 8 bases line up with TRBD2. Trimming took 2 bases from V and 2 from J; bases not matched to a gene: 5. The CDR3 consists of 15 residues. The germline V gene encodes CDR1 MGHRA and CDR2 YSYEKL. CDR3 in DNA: TGCGCCAGCAGCCAACCCGGGACTAGAACCTACGAGCAGTACTTC. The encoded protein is CASSQPGTRTYEQYF.

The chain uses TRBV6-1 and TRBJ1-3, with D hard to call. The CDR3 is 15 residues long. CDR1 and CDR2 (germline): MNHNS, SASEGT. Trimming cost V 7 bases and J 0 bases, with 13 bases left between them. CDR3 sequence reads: CASTALGSSGNTIYF. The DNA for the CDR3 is TGTGCCAGCACCGCTTTGGGGTCCTCTGGAAACACCATATATTTT.

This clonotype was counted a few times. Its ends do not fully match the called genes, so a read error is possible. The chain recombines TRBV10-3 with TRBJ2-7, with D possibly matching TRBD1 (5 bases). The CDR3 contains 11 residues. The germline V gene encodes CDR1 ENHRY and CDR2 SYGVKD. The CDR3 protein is CAISELDTPSF. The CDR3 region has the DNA TGTGCCATCAGTGAGCTGGACACCCCTTCCTTC.

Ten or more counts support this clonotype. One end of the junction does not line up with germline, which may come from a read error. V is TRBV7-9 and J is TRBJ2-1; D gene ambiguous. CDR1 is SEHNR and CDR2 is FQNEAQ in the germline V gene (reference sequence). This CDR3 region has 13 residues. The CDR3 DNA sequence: TGCGCCAGCAGCTTGGCCGGCGCCAATGAGCAGTTCTTC. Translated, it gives CASSLAGANEQFF.

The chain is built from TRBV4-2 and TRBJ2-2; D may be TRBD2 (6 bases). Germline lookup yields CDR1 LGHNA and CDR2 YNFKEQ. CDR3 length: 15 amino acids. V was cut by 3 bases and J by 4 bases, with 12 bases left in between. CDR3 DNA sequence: TGTGCCAGCAGCCAGGAACTAGCCGGCACCGGGGAGCTGTTTTTT. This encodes CASSQELAGTGELFF.

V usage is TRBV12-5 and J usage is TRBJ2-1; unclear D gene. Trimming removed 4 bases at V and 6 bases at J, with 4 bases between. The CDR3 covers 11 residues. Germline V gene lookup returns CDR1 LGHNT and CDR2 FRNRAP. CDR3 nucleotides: TGTGCTAGTGGTTCGCCCAATGAGCAGTTCTTC. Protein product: CASGSPNEQFF.

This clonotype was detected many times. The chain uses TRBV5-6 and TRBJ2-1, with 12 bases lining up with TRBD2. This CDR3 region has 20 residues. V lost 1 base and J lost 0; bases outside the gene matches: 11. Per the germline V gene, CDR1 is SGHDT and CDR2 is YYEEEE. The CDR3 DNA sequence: TGTGCCAGCAGCTTGATCCCGGGACTAGCGGGTAGGAGCTCCTACAATGAGCAGTTCTTC. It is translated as CASSLIPGLAGRSSYNEQFF.

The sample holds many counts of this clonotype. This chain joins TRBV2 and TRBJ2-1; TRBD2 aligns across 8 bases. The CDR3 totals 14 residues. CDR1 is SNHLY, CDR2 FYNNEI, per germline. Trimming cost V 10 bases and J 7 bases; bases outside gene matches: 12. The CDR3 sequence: CAIIGAGGGNEQFF. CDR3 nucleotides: TGTGCCATCATTGGGGCGGGAGGAGGGAATGAGCAGTTCTTC. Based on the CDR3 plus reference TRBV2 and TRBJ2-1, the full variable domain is EPEVTQTPSHQVTQMGQEVILRCVPISNHLYFYWYRQILGQKVEFLVSFYNNEISEKSEIFDDQFSVERPDGSNFTLKIRSTKLEDSAMYFCAIIGAGGGNEQFFGPGTRLTVL.

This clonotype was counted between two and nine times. The CDR3 loop reads CASSLISASGAQQYF. Here the CDR3 DNA reads TGTGCCAGCAGCTTAATATCGGCTAGCGGGGCCCAGCAGTACTTC. The chain is built from TRBV11-2 and TRBJ2-7; 9 bases fit TRBD2. J lost 8 bases, V lost 2 bases, and 10 bases had no gene match. Germline assignment: CDR1 SGHAT and CDR2 FQNNGV. There are 15 residues in the CDR3.

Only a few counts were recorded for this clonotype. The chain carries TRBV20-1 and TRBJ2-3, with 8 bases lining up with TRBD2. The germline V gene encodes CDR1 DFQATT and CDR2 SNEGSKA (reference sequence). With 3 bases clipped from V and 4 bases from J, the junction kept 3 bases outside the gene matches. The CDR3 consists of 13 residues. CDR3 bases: TGCAGTGCTAGCCGGGAGGGTGCAGATACGCAGTATTTT. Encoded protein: CSASREGADTQYF.

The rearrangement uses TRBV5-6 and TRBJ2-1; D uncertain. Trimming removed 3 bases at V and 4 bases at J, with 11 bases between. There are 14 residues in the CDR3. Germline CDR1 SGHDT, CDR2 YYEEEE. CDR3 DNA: TGTGCCAGCAGCTCCGGTGTGGGGTACAATGAGCAGTTCTTC. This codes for CASSSGVGYNEQFF. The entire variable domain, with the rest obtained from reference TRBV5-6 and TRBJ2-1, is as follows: DAGVTQSPTHLIKTRGQQVTLRCSPKSGHDTVSWYQQALGQGPQFIFQYYEEEERQRGNFPDRFSGHQFPNYSSELNVNALLLGDSALYLCASSSGVGYNEQFFGPGTRLTVL.

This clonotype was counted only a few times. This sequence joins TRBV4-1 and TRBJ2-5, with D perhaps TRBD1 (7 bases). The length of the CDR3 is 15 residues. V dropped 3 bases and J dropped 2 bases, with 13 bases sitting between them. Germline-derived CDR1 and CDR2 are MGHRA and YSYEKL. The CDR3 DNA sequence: TGCGCCAGCAGCCAGGGGGGACAGCCTCAAGAGACCCAGTACTTC. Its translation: CASSQGGQPQETQYF.

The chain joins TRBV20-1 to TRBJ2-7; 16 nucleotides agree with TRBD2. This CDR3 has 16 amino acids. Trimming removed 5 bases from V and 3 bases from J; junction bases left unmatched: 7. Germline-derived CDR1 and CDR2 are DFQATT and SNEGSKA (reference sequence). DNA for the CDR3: TGCAGTGCTGGGACTAGCGGGAGGGCCAGGGACTACGAGCAGTACTTC. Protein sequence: CSAGTSGRARDYEQYF.

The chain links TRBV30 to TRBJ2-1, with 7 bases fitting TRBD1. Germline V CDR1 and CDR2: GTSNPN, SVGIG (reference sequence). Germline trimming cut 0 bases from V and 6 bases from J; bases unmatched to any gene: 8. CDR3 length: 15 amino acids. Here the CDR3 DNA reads TGTGCCTGGAGTGTAAGAGGGGGCGCACTCAATGAGCAGTTCTTC. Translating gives CAWSVRGGALNEQFF.

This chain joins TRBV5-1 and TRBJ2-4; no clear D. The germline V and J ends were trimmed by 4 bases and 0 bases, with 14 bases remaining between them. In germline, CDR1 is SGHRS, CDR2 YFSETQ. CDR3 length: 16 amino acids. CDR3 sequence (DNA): TGCGCCAGCAGCCGGACGGCGTATGGAGCCAAAAACATTCAGTACTTC. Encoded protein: CASSRTAYGAKNIQYF.